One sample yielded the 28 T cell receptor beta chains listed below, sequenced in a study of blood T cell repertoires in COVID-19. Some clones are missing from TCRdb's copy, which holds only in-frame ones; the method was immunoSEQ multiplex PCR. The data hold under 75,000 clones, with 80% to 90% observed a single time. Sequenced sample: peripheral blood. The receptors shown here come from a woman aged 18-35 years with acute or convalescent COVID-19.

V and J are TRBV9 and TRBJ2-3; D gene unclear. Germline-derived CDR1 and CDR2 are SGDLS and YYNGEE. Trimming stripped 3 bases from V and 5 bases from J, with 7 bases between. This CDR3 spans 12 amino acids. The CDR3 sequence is CASSGGEDTQYF. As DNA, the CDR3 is TGTGCCAGCAGCGGCGGAGAAGATACGCAGTATTTT.

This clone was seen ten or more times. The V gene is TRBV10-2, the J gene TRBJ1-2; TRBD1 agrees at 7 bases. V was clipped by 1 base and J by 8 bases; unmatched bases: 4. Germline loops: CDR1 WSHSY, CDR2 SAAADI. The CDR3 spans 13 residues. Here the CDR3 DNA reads TGCGCCAGCAGTGAGTGGGACAGTTGGGGCTACACCTTC. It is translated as CASSEWDSWGYTF.

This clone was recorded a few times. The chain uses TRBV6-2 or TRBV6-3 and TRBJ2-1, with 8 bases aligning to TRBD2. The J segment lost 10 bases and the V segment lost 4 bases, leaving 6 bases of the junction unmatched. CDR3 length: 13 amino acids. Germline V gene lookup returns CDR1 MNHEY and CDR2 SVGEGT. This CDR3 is CASSSLAVREQFF. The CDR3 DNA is TGTGCCAGCAGTTCACTAGCGGTCCGCGAGCAGTTCTTC.

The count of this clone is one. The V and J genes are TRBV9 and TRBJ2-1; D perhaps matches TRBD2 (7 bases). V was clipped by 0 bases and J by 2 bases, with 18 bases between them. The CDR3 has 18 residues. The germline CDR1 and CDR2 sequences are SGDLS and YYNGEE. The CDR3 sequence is CASSVGDSGGLTYNEQFF. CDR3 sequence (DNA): TGTGCCAGCAGCGTAGGCGATTCCGGGGGGCTCACCTACAATGAGCAGTTCTTC.

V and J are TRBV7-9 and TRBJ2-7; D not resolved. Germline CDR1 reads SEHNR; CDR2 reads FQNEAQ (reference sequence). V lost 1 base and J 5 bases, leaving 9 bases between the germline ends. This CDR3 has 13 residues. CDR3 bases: TGTGCCAGCAGCTTAGACACCCCTGACGAGCAGTACTTC. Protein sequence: CASSLDTPDEQYF.

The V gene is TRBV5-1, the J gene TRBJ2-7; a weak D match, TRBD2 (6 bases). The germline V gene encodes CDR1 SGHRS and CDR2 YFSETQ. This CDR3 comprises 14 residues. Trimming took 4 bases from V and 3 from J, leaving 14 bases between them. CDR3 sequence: CASSPGVGIYEQYF. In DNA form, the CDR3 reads TGCGCCAGCAGCCCGGGGGTCGGAATCTACGAGCAGTACTTC. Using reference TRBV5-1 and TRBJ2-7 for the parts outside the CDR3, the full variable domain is KAGVTQTPRYLIKTRGQQVTLSCSPISGHRSVSWYQQTPGQGLQFLFEYFSETQRNKGNFPGRFSGRQFSNSRSEMNVSTLELGDSALYLCASSPGVGIYEQYFGPGTRLTVT.

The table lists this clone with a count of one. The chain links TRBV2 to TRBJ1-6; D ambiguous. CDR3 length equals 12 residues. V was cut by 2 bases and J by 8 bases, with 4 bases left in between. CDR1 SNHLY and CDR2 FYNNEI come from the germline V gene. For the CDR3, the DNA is TGTGCCAGCAGTGAACTCTATTCACCCCTCCACTTT. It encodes CASSELYSPLHF.

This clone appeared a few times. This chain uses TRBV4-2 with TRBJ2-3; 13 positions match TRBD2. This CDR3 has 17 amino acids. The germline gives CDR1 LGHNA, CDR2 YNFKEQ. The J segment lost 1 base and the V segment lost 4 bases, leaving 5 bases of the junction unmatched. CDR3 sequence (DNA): TGTGCCAGCAGCCTGTCAGGGACTAGCGGGGGCACAGATACGCAGTATTTT. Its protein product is CASSLSGTSGGTDTQYF.

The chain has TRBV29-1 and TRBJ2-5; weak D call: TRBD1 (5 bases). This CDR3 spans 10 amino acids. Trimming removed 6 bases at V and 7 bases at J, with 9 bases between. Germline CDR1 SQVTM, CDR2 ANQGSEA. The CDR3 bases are TGCAGCGTGGCTAGGGGGACCCAGTACTTC. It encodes CSVARGTQYF. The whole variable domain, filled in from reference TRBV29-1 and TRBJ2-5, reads SAVISQKPSRDICQRGTSLTIQCQVDSQVTMMFWYRQQPGQSLTLIATANQGSEATYESGFVIDKFPISRPNLTFSTLTVSNMSPEDSSIYLCSVARGTQYFGPGTRLLVL.

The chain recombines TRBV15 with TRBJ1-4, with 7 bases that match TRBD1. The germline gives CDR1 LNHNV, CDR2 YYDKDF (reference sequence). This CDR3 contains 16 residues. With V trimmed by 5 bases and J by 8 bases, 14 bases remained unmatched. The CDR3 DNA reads TGTGCCACCAGCTTGGACAGGCTAACCCAGGGGGAAAAACTGTTTTTT. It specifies CATSLDRLTQGEKLFF.

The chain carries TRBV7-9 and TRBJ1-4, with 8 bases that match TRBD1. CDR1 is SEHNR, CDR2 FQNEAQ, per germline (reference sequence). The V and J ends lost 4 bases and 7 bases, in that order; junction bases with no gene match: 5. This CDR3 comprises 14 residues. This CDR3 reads CASSWTGISEKLFF. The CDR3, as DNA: TGTGCCAGCAGCTGGACAGGGATTAGTGAAAAACTGTTTTTT.

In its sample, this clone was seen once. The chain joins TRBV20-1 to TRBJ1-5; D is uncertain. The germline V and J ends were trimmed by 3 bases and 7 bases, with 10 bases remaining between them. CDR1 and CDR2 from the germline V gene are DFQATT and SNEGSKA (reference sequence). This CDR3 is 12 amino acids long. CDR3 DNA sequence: TGCAGTGCTAGTCTAGAGCGGCAGCCCCAGCATTTT. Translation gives CSASLERQPQHF.

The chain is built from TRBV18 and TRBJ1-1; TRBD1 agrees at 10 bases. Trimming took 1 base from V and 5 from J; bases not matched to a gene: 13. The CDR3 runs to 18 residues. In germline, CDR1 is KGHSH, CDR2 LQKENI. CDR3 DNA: TGTGCCAGCTCACCACTTTCCGGGACAGGGGCGCAGAGGACTGAAGCTTTCTTT. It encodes CASSPLSGTGAQRTEAFF.

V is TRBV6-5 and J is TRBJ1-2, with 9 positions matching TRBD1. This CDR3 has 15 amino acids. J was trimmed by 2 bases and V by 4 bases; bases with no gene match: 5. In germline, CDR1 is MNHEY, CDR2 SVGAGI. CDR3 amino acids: CASSFTGTGNYGYTF. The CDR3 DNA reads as TGTGCCAGCAGTTTCACCGGGACAGGGAACTATGGCTACACCTTC.

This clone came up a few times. CDR3 residues: CASSLETGINTIYF. In DNA, the CDR3 is TGTGCCAGCAGCTTAGAGACAGGGATTAACACCATATATTTT. The rearrangement uses TRBV7-9 and TRBJ1-3; the match to TRBD1 covers 7 bases. The CDR3 totals 14 residues. Per the germline V gene, CDR1 is SEHNR and CDR2 is FQNEAQ (reference sequence). V lost 1 base, J lost 7 bases, and 4 bases stayed unmatched.

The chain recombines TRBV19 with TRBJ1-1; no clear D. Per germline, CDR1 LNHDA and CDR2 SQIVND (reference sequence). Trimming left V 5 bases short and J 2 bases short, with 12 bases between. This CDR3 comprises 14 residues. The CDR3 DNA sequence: TGTGCCAGTAGTCCGGAGCCGGCCAACACTGAAGCTTTCTTT. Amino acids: CASSPEPANTEAFF.

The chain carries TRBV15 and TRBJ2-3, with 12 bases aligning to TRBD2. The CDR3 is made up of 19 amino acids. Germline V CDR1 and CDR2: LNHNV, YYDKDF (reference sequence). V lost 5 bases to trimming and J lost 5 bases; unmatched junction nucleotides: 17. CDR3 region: CATSQVLAGGAPHRDTQYF. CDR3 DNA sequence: TGTGCCACCAGCCAGGTCCTAGCGGGGGGGGCCCCCCACAGAGATACGCAGTATTTT.

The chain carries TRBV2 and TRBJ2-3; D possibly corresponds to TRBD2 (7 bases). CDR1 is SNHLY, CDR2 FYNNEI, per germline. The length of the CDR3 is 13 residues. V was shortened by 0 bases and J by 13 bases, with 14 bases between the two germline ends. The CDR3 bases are TGTGCCAGCAGTGAAGCCGGAGGGGGGGCCGAGTATTTT. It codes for CASSEAGGGAEYF.

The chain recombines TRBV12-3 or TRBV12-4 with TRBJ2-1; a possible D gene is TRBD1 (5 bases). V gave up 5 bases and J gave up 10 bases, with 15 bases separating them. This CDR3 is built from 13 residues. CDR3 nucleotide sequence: TGTGCCAGCAGTAGACGACAGAATATCGAGCAGTTCTTC. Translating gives CASSRRQNIEQFF.

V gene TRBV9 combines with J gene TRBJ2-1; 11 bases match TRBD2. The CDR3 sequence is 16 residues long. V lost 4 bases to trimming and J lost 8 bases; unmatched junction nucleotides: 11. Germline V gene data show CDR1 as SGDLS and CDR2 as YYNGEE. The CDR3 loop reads CASSPVAGGPTDEQFF. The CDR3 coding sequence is TGTGCCAGCAGCCCCGTAGCGGGAGGGCCTACCGATGAGCAGTTCTTC.

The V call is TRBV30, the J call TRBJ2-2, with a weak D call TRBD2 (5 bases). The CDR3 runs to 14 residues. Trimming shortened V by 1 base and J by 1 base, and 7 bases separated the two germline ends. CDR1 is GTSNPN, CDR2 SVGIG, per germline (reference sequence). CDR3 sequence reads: CAWSAGRNTGELFF. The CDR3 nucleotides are TGTGCCTGGAGTGCGGGGAGGAACACCGGGGAGCTGTTTTTT.

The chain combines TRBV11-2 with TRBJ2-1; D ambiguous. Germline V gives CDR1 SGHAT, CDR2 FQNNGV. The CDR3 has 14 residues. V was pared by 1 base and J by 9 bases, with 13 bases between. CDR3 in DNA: TGTGCCAGCAGCTTAGTCATGTCCCACGGTGAGCAGTTCTTC. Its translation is CASSLVMSHGEQFF.

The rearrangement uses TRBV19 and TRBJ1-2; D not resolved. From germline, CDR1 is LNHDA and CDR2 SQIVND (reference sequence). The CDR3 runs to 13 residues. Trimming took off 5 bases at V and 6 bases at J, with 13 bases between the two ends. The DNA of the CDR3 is TGTGCCAGTAGTCGAGGGATGTCGGATGGCTACACCTTC. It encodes CASSRGMSDGYTF.

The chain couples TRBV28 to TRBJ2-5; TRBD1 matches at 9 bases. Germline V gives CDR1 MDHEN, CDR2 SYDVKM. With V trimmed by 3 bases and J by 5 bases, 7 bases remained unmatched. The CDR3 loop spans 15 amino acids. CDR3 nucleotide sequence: TGTGCCAGCAGTTTGAACACAGGGGGCTGGGAGACCCAGTACTTC. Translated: CASSLNTGGWETQYF.

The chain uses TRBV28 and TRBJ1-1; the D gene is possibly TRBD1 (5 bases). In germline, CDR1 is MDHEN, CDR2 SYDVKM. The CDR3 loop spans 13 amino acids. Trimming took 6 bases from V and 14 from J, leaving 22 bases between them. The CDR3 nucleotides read TGTGCCAGCAGCCTTGGACGGACAACCCTTTGGTTCTTT. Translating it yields CASSLGRTTLWFF.

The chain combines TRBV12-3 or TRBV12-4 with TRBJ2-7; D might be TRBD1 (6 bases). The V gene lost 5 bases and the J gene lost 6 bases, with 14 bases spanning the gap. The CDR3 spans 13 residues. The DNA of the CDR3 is TGTGCCAGCAGTAAACAAACAGGGTCCGAGCAGTACTTC. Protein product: CASSKQTGSEQYF.

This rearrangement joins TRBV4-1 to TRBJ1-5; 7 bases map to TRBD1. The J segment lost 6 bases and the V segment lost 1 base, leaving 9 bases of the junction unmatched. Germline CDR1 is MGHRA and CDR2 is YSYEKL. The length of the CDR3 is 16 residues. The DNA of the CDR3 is TGCGCCAGCAGCCAAGCTCAGACAGGGCTGTTTCAGCCCCAGCATTTT. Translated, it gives CASSQAQTGLFQPQHF.

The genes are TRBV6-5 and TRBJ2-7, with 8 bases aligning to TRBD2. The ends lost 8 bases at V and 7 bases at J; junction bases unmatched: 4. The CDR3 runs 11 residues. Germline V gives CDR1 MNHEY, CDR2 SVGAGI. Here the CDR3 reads CASGREDEQYF. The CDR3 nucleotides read TGTGCCAGCGGGCGGGAGGATGAGCAGTACTTC.